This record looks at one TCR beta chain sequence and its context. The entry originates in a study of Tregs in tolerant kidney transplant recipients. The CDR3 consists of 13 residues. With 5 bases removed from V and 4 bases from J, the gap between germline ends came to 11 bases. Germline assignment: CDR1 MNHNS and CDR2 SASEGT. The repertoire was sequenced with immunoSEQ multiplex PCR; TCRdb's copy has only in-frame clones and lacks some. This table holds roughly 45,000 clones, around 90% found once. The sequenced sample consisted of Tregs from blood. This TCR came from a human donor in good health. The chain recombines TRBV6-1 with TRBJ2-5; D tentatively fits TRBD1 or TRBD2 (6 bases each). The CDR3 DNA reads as TGTGCCAGCAGTCGGAGGGGGAGAGAGACCCAGTACTTC. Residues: CASSRRGRETQYF.